Shown below are 5 T cell receptor beta chains from a single sample sequenced in a study of cytomegalovirus exposure and HLA in healthy donors. The PCR used 60 Vbeta and 13 Jbeta primers. Assay: immunoSEQ multiplex PCR; the TCRdb copy retains only in-frame clones and omits some. The sample has more than 100,000 clones, around 82% seen once. Sequenced sample: PBMCs. These receptors all stem from a woman aged 18-29 years in good health and CMV-seropositive.

The chain carries TRBV6-5 and TRBJ2-5; TRBD2 is a possible D gene (5 bases). V was shortened by 6 bases and J by 3 bases, with 17 bases between the two germline ends. The CDR3 totals 15 residues. Germline V lookup: CDR1 MNHEY, CDR2 SVGAGI. CDR3 sequence reads: CASREPQTGKETQYF. For the CDR3, the DNA is TGTGCCAGCAGAGAACCTCAGACCGGGAAAGAGACCCAGTACTTC.

The J gene is TRBJ2-1, the V gene TRBV18; TRBD2 matches 9 bases. The CDR3 extends over 18 amino acids. V lost 1 base, J lost 0 bases, and 7 bases stayed unmatched. Germline V CDR1 and CDR2: KGHSH, LQKENI. The CDR3 DNA reads TGTGCCAGCTCACCACTGGCTAGCGGGATGAGCTCCTACAATGAGCAGTTCTTC. Translated, it gives CASSPLASGMSSYNEQFF.

V and J are TRBV7-6 and TRBJ2-3; 7 nucleotides line up with TRBD2. The length of the CDR3 is 15 residues. In germline, CDR1 is SGHVS, CDR2 FNYEAQ. V dropped 5 bases and J dropped 0; count of bases not matched to a gene: 5. This CDR3 reads CASSPSGASTDTQYF. The CDR3 region has the DNA TGTGCCAGCAGCCCAAGCGGGGCAAGCACAGATACGCAGTATTTT.

CDR3 loop: CASSPDRDTEAFF. In DNA form, the CDR3 reads TGTGCCAGCTCACCAGACAGGGACACTGAAGCTTTCTTT. This chain connects TRBV18 to TRBJ1-1; TRBD1 matches 7 bases. Looked up from germline, CDR1 is KGHSH and CDR2 is LQKENI. V gave up 2 bases and J gave up 3 bases; unmatched junction bases: 0. CDR3 length: 13 amino acids.

The rearrangement links TRBV7-5 to TRBJ2-2; the table's D call, TRBD2, was not checked against the DNA. TRBV7-5 is marked as a pseudogene. This CDR3 has 18 residues. CDR3 loop: CARSSPGLAGGSTGELFF. DNA of the CDR3: TGTGCCAGAAGTTCCCCGGGACTAGCGGGAGGATCCACCGGGGAGCTGTTTTTT.